This T cell receptor (beta chain) was sequenced for a study of CD4 and CD8 cells across lung adenocarcinoma regions. Samples came from patients with localized non-small cell lung adenocarcinoma. TCRdb re-analysed the PCR reads in MiXCR, keeping a single row per CDR3 protein. The sample holds tens of thousands of distinct CDR3 sequences; about 51% are singletons and the top ten take roughly a fifth. CDR1 is SGDLS, CDR2 YYNGEE, per germline. The CDR3 has 14 residues. Sequencing used CD4+ T cells from the center of a lung tumor. V usage is TRBV9 and J usage is TRBJ2-5, with TRBD2 identical over 8 bases. With the DNA end fitting TRBJ2-7 better, the J assignment may be wrong. The source of this sequence is a male donor with lung adenocarcinoma. The CD4 and CD8 labels of this study may be unreliable. The CDR3 here is CASSVGRGETEQYF. CDR3 in DNA: TGTGCCAGCAGCGTAGGGCGGGGGGAAACCGAGCAGTACTTC.